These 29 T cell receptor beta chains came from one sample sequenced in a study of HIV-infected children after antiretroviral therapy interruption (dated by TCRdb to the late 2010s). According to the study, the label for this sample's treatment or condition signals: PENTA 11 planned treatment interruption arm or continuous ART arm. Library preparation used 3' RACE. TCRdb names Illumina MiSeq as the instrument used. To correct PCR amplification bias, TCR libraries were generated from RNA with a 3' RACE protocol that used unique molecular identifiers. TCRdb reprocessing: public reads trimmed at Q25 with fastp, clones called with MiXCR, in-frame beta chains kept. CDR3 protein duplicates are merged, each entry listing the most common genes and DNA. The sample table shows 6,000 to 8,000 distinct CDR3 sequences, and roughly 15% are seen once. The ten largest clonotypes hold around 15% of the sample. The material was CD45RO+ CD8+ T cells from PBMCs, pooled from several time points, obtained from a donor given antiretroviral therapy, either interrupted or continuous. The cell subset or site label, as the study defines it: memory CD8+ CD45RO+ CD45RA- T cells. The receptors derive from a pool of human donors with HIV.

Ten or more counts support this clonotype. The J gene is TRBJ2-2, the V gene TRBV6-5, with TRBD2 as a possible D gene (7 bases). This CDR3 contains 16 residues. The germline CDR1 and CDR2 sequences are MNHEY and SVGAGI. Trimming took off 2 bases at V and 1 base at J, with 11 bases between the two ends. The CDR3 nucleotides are TGTGCCAGCAGTTACGGGGGCGGGAGGAACACCGGGGAGCTGTTTTTT. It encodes CASSYGGGRNTGELFF.

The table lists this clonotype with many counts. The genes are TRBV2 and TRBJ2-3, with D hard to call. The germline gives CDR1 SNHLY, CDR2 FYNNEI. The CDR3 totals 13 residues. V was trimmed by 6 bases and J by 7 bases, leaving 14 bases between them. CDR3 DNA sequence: TGTGCCAGCAGCAAAAGTCAGTCAAATACGCAGTATTTT. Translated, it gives CASSKSQSNTQYF. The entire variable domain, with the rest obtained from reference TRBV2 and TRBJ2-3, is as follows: EPEVTQTPSHQVTQMGQEVILRCVPISNHLYFYWYRQILGQKVEFLVSFYNNEISEKSEIFDDQFSVERPDGSNFTLKIRSTKLEDSAMYFCASSKSQSNTQYFGPGTRLTVL.

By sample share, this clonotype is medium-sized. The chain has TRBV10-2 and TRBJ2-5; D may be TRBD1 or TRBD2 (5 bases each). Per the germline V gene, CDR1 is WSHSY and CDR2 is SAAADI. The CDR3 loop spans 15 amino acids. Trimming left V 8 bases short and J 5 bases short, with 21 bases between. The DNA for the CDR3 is TGCGCCAGCGATCTTGGGGCCGGGGCGGGCGAGACCCAGTACTTC. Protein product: CASDLGAGAGETQYF.

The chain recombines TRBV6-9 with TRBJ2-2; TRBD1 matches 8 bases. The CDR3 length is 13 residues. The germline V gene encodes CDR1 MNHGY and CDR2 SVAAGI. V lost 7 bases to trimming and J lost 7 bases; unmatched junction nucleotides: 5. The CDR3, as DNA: TGTGCCAGCATGGACAGGGAGATCGGGGAGCTGTTTTTT. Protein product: CASMDREIGELFF.

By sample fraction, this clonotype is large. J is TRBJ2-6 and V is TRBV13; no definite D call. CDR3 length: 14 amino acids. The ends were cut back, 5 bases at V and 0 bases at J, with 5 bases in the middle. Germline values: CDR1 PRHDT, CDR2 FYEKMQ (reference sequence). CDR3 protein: CASSPSSGANVLTF. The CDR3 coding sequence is TGTGCCAGCAGCCCTAGCTCTGGGGCCAACGTCCTGACTTTC.

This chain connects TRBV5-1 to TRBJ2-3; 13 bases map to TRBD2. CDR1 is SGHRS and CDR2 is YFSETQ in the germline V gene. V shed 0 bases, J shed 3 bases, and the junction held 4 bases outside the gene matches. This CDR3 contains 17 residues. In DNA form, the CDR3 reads TGCGCCAGCAGCTTGGTGGTGACTAGCGGGGGGACAGATACGCAGTATTTT. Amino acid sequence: CASSLVVTSGGTDTQYF. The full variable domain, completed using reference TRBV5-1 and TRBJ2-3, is KAGVTQTPRYLIKTRGQQVTLSCSPISGHRSVSWYQQTPGQGLQFLFEYFSETQRNKGNFPGRFSGRQFSNSRSEMNVSTLELGDSALYLCASSLVVTSGGTDTQYFGPGTRLTVL.

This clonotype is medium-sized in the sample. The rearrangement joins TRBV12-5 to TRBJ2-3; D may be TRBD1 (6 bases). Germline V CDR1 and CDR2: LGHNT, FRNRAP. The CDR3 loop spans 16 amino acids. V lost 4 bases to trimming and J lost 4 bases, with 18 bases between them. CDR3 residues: CASGSEQGVRSDTQYF. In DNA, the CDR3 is TGTGCTAGTGGTTCGGAACAGGGTGTCAGGTCAGATACGCAGTATTTT.

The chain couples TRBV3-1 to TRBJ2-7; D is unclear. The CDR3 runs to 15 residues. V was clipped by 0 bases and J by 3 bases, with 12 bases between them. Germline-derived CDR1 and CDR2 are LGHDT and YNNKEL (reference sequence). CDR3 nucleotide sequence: TGTGCCAGCAGCCAAGAAGGTATTTCCCTCTACGAGCAGTACTTC. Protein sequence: CASSQEGISLYEQYF.

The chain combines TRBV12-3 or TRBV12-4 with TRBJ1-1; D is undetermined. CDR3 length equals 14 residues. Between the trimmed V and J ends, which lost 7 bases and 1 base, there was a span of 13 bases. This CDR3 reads CASTMVPPNTEAFF. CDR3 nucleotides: TGTGCCAGCACTATGGTTCCCCCGAACACTGAAGCTTTCTTT.

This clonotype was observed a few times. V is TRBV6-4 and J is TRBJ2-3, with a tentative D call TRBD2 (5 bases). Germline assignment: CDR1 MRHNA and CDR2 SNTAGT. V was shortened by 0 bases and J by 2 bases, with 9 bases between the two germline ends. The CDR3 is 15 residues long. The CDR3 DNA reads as TGTGCCAGCAGTGACTCTTTGGGAGACACAGATACGCAGTATTTT. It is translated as CASSDSLGDTDTQYF.

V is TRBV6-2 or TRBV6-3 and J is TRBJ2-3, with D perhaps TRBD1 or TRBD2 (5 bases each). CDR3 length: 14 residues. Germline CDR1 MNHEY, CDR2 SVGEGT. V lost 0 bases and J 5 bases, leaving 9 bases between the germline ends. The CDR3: CASSYSGRGDTQYF. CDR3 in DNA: TGTGCCAGCAGTTACTCGGGACGGGGAGATACGCAGTATTTT.

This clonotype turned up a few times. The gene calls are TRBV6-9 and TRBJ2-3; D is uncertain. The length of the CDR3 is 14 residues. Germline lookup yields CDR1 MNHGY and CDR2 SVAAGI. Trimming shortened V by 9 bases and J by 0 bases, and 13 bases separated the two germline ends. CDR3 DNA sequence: TGTGCCAGGCAGGCCTGCCGTAGCACAGATACGCAGTATTTT. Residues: CARQACRSTDTQYF.

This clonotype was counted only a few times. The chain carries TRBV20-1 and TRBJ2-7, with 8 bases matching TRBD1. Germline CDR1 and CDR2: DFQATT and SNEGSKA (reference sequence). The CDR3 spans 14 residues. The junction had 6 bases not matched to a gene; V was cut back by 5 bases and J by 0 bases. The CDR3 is CSAGRTGSSYEQYF. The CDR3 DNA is TGCAGTGCTGGACGGACAGGGAGCTCCTACGAGCAGTACTTC.

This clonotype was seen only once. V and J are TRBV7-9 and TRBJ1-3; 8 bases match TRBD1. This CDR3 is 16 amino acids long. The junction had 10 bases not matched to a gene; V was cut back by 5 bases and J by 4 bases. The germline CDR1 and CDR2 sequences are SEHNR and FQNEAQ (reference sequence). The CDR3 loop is CASSPHPDRDGNTIYF. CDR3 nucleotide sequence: TGTGCCAGCAGCCCACACCCGGACAGGGACGGAAACACCATATATTTT.

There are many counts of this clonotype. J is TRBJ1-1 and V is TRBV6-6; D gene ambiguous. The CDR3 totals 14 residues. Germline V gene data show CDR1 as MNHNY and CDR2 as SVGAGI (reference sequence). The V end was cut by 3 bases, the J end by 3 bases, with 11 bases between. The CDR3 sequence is CASSYRLGYTEAFF. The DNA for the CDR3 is TGTGCCAGCAGTTATAGGCTTGGTTACACTGAAGCTTTCTTT.

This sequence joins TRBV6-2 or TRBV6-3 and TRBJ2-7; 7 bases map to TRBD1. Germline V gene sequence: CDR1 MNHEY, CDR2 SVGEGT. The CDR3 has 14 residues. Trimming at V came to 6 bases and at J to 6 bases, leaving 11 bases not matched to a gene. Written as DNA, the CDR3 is TGTGCCAGCAGCCCCAGACAGGGTATCGGCGAGCAGTACTTC. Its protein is CASSPRQGIGEQYF.

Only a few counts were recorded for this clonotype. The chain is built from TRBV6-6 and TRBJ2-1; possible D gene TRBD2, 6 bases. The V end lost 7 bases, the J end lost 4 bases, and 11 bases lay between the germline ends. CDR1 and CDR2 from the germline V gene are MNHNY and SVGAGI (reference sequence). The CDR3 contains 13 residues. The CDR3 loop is CASNHGGYNEQFF. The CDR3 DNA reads TGTGCCAGCAACCATGGGGGGTACAATGAGCAGTTCTTC.

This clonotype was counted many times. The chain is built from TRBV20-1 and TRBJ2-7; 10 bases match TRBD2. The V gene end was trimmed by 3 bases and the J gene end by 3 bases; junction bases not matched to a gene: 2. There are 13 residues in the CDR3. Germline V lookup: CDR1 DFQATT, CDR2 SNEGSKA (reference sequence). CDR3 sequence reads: CSARTSGRYEQYF. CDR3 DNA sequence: TGCAGTGCTAGGACTAGCGGGCGCTACGAGCAGTACTTC.

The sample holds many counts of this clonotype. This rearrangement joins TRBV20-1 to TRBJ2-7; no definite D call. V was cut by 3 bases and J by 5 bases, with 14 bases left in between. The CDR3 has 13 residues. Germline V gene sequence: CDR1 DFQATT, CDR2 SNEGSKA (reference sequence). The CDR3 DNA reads TGCAGTGCTAGCCCCGTTATGTGGAACGAGCAGTACTTC. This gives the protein CSASPVMWNEQYF.

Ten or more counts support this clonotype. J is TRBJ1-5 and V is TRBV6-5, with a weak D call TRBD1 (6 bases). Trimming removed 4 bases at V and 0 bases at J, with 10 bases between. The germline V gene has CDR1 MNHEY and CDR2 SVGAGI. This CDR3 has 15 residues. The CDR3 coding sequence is TGTGCCAGCAGTTTACTCAGGGGTAGCAATCAGCCCCAGCATTTT. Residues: CASSLLRGSNQPQHF.

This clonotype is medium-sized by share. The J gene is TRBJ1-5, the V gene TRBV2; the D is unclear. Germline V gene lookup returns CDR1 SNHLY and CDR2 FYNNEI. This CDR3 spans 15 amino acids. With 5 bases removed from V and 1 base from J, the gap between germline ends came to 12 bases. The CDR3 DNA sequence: TGTGCCAGCAGTAGGGCCGATCTGAGCAATCAGCCCCAGCATTTT. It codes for CASSRADLSNQPQHF.

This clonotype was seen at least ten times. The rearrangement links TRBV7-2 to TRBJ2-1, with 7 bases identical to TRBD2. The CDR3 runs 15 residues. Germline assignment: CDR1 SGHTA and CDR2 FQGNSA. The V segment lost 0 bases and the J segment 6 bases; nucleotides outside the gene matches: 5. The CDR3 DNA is TGTGCCAGCAGCTTAGCCGGGGGGATGCGCAATGAGCAGTTCTTC. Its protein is CASSLAGGMRNEQFF.

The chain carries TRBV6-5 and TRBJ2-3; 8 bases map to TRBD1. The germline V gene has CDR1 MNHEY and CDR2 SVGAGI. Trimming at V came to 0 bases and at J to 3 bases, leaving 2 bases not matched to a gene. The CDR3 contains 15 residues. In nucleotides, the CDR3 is TGTGCCAGCAGTTACTCGTACAGGGGGACAGATACGCAGTATTTT. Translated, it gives CASSYSYRGTDTQYF.

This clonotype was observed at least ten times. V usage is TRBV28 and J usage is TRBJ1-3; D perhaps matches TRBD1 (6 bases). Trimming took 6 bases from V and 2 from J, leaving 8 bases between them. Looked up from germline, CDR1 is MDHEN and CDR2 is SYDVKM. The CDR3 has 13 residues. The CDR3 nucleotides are TGTGCCAGCAGAGGGACAACTGGAAACACCATATATTTT. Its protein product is CASRGTTGNTIYF.

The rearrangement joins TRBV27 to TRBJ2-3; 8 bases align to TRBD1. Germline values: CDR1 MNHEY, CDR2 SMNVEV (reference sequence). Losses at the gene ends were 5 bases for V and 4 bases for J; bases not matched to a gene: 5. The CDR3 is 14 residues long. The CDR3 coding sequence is TGTGCCAGCAGTCCGGACAGGGCGGCAGATACGCAGTATTTT. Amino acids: CASSPDRAADTQYF.

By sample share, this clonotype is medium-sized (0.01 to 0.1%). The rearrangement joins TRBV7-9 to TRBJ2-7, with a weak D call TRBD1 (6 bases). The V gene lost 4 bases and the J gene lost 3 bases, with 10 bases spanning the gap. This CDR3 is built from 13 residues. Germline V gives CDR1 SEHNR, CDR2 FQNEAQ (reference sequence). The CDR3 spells CASSSDRSYEQYF. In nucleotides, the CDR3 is TGTGCCAGCAGCTCGGACAGAAGCTACGAGCAGTACTTC.

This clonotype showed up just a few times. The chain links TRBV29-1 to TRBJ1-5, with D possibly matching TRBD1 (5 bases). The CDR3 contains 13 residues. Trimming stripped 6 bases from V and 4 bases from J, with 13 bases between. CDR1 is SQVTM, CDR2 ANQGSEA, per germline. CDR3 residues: CSVAGTENQPQHF. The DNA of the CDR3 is TGCAGCGTGGCCGGGACGGAAAATCAGCCCCAGCATTTT.

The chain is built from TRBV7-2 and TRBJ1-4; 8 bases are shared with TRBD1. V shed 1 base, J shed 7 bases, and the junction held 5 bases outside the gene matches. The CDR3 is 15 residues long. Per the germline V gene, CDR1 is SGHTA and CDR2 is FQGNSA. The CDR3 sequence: CASSLGRGQSEKLFF. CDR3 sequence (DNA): TGTGCCAGCAGCTTAGGCAGGGGGCAATCTGAAAAACTGTTTTTT.

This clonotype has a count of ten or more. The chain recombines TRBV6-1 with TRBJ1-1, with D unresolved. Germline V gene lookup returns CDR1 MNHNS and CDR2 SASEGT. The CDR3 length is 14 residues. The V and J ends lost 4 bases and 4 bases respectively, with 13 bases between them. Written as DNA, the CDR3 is TGTGCCAGCAGTGTGTTTGAGGGTTCCACTGAAGCTTTCTTT. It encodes CASSVFEGSTEAFF.